Shown below are 24 T cell receptor beta chains from a single sample sequenced in a study of STAT5B mutations in CD4+ large granular lymphocyte leukemia. TCRdb's table, derived via immunoSEQ multiplex PCR, lists solely in-frame clones and lacks some. The repertoire holds some 34,000 clones, with roughly 72% as singletons. The sample taken for sequencing was CD4+ T cells from blood buffy coats. The origin of the receptors is a human donor in good health.

This clone was counted a few times. The rearrangement joins TRBV11-2 to TRBJ1-1; D is undetermined. This CDR3 has 15 residues. Per the germline V gene, CDR1 is SGHAT and CDR2 is FQNNGV. V lost 0 bases and J 1 base, leaving 9 bases between the germline ends. CDR3 DNA sequence: TGTGCCAGCAGCTTAGAGGTCCGCCCGAACACTGAAGCTTTCTTT. Its protein is CASSLEVRPNTEAFF.

This chain links TRBV10-3 with TRBJ1-6, with 9 bases that match TRBD1. Germline values: CDR1 ENHRY, CDR2 SYGVKD. This CDR3 has 14 residues. The junction had 4 bases not matched to a gene; V was cut back by 6 bases and J by 7 bases. DNA for the CDR3: TGTGCCATCAGGGTGGGGACAGGGAATTCACCCCTCCACTTT. This translates into CAIRVGTGNSPLHF.

This clone came up a few times. The CDR3 loop is CASSIGEFDQPQHF. CDR3 nucleotide sequence: TGTGCCAGTAGTATAGGCGAATTCGATCAGCCCCAGCATTTT. The chain has TRBV19 and TRBJ1-5, with D hard to call. There are 14 residues in the CDR3. From germline, CDR1 is LNHDA and CDR2 SQIVND (reference sequence). Trimming removed 1 base at V and 5 bases at J, with 9 bases between.

The chain links TRBV13 to TRBJ1-3, with 9 bases identical to TRBD1. This CDR3 comprises 15 residues. Unmatched junction bases numbered 4, after V lost 6 bases and J lost 1 base. Germline loops: CDR1 PRHDT, CDR2 FYEKMQ (reference sequence). The CDR3 DNA reads TGTGCCAGCAGGGGAGGACAGGGGTCTGGAAACACCATATATTTT. It specifies CASRGGQGSGNTIYF.

The chain joins TRBV5-1 to TRBJ1-2; D remains ambiguous. The CDR3 consists of 13 residues. V was cut by 0 bases and J by 2 bases, with 5 bases left in between. Germline values: CDR1 SGHRS, CDR2 YFSETQ. CDR3 nucleotides: TGCGCCAGCAGCTTGGGTGGCAACTATGGCTACACCTTC. Translating it yields CASSLGGNYGYTF.

This chain links TRBV7-2 with TRBJ1-2; the D gene is possibly TRBD1 (6 bases). The V gene lost 4 bases and the J gene lost 8 bases, with 20 bases spanning the gap. The CDR3 sequence is 15 residues long. Germline values: CDR1 SGHTA, CDR2 FQGNSA. The CDR3 spells CASSSQSTGGKGYTF. CDR3 sequence (DNA): TGTGCCAGCAGCTCCCAATCGACAGGCGGTAAAGGCTACACCTTC.

The rearrangement links TRBV19 to TRBJ2-2; 9 nucleotides line up with TRBD2. This CDR3 comprises 14 residues. V shed 6 bases and J 7 bases; nucleotides not matched to a gene: 6. Germline CDR1 and CDR2: LNHDA and SQIVND (reference sequence). CDR3: CASSLAGHSGELFF. CDR3 bases: TGTGCCAGTAGCCTAGCGGGGCACAGCGGGGAGCTGTTTTTT.

The chain employs TRBV7-8 and TRBJ2-5; D remains unclear. The germline V and J ends were trimmed by 2 bases and 1 base, with 17 bases remaining between them. Germline-derived CDR1 and CDR2 are SGHVS and FQNEAQ. The CDR3 is made up of 17 amino acids. CDR3 sequence reads: CASSLLGPGAIQETQYF. DNA of the CDR3: TGTGCCAGCAGCTTATTAGGGCCAGGCGCGATCCAAGAGACCCAGTACTTC.

The J gene is TRBJ2-2, the V gene TRBV7-2, with D possibly being TRBD1 (6 bases). Germline lookup yields CDR1 SGHTA and CDR2 FQGNSA. This CDR3 is built from 14 residues. The V gene lost 2 bases and the J gene lost 6 bases, with 10 bases spanning the gap. The CDR3 is CASSLLQGPGELFF. CDR3 coding DNA: TGTGCCAGCAGCTTACTACAGGGTCCCGGGGAGCTGTTTTTT.

The gene calls are TRBV5-1 and TRBJ1-1; 8 nucleotides match TRBD1. This CDR3 has 15 residues. J was trimmed by 7 bases and V by 2 bases; bases with no gene match: 10. From germline, CDR1 is SGHRS and CDR2 YFSETQ. CDR3 sequence (DNA): TGCGCCAGCAGCTTCGGACAGGGTGCAAGAGGTGAAGCTTTCTTT. As protein: CASSFGQGARGEAFF.

This clone was found once. The V gene is TRBV30, the J gene TRBJ1-1; D remains unclear. Trimming cost V 3 bases and J 7 bases, with 6 bases left between them. Germline V gene lookup returns CDR1 GTSNPN and CDR2 SVGIG (reference sequence). This CDR3 has 10 amino acids. The CDR3 coding sequence is TGTGCCTGGAGCGGCGGTGAAGCTTTCTTT. Its translation: CAWSGGEAFF.

The rearrangement joins TRBV6-1 to TRBJ1-5, with D uncertain. Looked up from germline, CDR1 is MNHNS and CDR2 is SASEGT. This CDR3 spans 13 amino acids. Trimming took off 7 bases at V and 4 bases at J, with 11 bases between the two ends. The CDR3 loop reads CASTSQYNQPQHF. The CDR3 DNA sequence: TGTGCCAGCACTTCACAGTATAATCAGCCCCAGCATTTT.

This clone was seen only a few times. This sequence joins TRBV6-1 and TRBJ1-2; a possible D gene is TRBD1 (6 bases). The CDR3 is 13 residues long. V lost 7 bases and J lost 4, with 13 bases in between. Germline V lookup: CDR1 MNHNS, CDR2 SASEGT. CDR3 sequence: CASTPTGFYGYTF. CDR3 nucleotide sequence: TGTGCCAGCACCCCGACAGGTTTCTATGGCTACACCTTC.

J is TRBJ2-5 and V is TRBV15; 7 nucleotides match TRBD2. This CDR3 has 16 amino acids. The ends lost 0 bases at V and 5 bases at J; junction bases unmatched: 9. The germline gives CDR1 LNHNV, CDR2 YYDKDF (reference sequence). This CDR3 reads CATSRDLAGAQETQYF. The CDR3 nucleotides read TGTGCCACCAGCAGAGATCTTGCGGGAGCTCAGGAGACCCAGTACTTC.

The V call is TRBV11-3, the J call TRBJ2-5; D call uncertain. The germline V and J ends were trimmed by 2 bases and 5 bases, with 12 bases remaining between them. Germline V lookup: CDR1 SGHNT, CDR2 YENEEA. The CDR3 extends over 14 amino acids. CDR3 amino acids: CASSLMAVGETQYF. DNA for the CDR3: TGTGCCAGCAGCTTAATGGCCGTAGGTGAGACCCAGTACTTC.

The chain is built from TRBV20-1 and TRBJ2-1; D gene uncertain. The CDR3 is 11 residues long. V was trimmed by 6 bases and J by 10 bases, leaving 13 bases between them. Germline V gene data show CDR1 as DFQATT and CDR2 as SNEGSKA (reference sequence). The CDR3 DNA follows: TGCAGTGCGGCGAGGAACAGAGAGCAGTTCTTC. Protein: CSAARNREQFF.

This chain uses TRBV6-1 with TRBJ2-4; possibly TRBD1 or TRBD2 for D (5 bases each). The CDR3 has 21 residues. Germline values: CDR1 MNHNS, CDR2 SASEGT. V was clipped by 1 base and J by 2 bases, with 27 bases between them. CDR3 in DNA: TGTGCCAGCAGTGAAGTGGGGGTCCCCACAGGATTCTTTTACACCAAAAACATTCAGTACTTC. It specifies CASSEVGVPTGFFYTKNIQYF.

V is TRBV2 and J is TRBJ2-1, with 9 nucleotides matching TRBD2. The CDR3 runs 14 residues. Trimming cost V 8 bases and J 9 bases; bases outside gene matches: 11. CDR1 is SNHLY, CDR2 FYNNEI, per germline. CDR3 coding DNA: TGTGCCAGCGGTCTAGCGGGACTTATTAGTGAGCAGTTCTTC. Its protein is CASGLAGLISEQFF.

The rearrangement joins TRBV7-2 to TRBJ2-5; D is perhaps TRBD2 (6 bases). V gave up 1 base and J gave up 5 bases, with 14 bases separating them. There are 15 residues in the CDR3. Germline V gives CDR1 SGHTA, CDR2 FQGNSA. The CDR3 here is CASSLVTGEWETQYF. Here the CDR3 DNA reads TGTGCCAGCAGCTTAGTAACGGGAGAGTGGGAGACCCAGTACTTC.

J is TRBJ2-6 and V is TRBV4-2; 7 bases line up with TRBD1. V shed 1 base and J 5 bases; nucleotides not matched to a gene: 8. The CDR3 spans 17 residues. Germline-derived CDR1 and CDR2 are LGHNA and YNFKEQ. DNA of the CDR3: TGTGCCAGCAGCCAAGCAGGGACAGACCTAAGGGCCAACGTCCTGACTTTC. This gives the protein CASSQAGTDLRANVLTF.

Only a few counts were recorded for this clone. The chain carries TRBV10-3 and TRBJ1-5, with 7 bases fitting TRBD1. The CDR3 is made up of 15 amino acids. Per the germline V gene, CDR1 is ENHRY and CDR2 is SYGVKD. V lost 8 bases and J lost 0; bases outside the gene matches: 7. The CDR3 coding sequence is TGTGCCATCGGAACAGGGGAACCTAGCAATCAGCCCCAGCATTTT. Translation: CAIGTGEPSNQPQHF.

This sequence joins TRBV6-4 and TRBJ1-2; 7 nucleotides align to TRBD1. The length of the CDR3 is 15 residues. The junction had 8 bases not matched to a gene; V was cut back by 7 bases and J by 0 bases. Per germline, CDR1 MRHNA and CDR2 SNTAGT. The CDR3 reads CASKPRGVPNYGYTF. Here the CDR3 DNA reads TGTGCCAGCAAGCCCAGGGGGGTACCTAACTATGGCTACACCTTC.

This sequence joins TRBV29-1 and TRBJ2-3; D ambiguous. This CDR3 comprises 14 residues. Trimming pared 7 bases from V and 4 bases from J, leaving 18 bases between. Germline V gives CDR1 SQVTM, CDR2 ANQGSEA. The CDR3 reads CSAIHLFEADTQYF. The CDR3 DNA is TGCAGCGCAATCCACCTTTTCGAGGCAGATACGCAGTATTTT.

This sequence joins TRBV19 and TRBJ2-5, with 8 nucleotides matching TRBD2. Looked up from germline, CDR1 is LNHDA and CDR2 is SQIVND (reference sequence). Trimming cost V 4 bases and J 5 bases; bases outside gene matches: 6. This CDR3 has 14 amino acids. CDR3 in amino acids: CASSNQRGWETQYF. CDR3 coding DNA: TGTGCCAGTAGTAACCAGCGGGGGTGGGAGACCCAGTACTTC.